This T cell receptor beta chain is drawn from a study of T cells in Graves' hyperthyroidism and ophthalmopathy (dated by TCRdb to the late 2010s). About the investigation overall: Peripheral blood samples were taken at initial diagnosis, before any treatment was given. A discovery cohort of about 100 patients, about 44 with Graves' ophthalmopathy and 57 with stable Graves' hyperthyroidism, was used to find distinguishing TCR V-J signatures. Prospective prediction of ophthalmopathy was tested in an independent validation cohort of approximately 19 hyperthyroidism patients and 17 patients who later progressed to ophthalmopathy. The 75 to 100 discovery patients were divided at random into training and test sets in a 7:3 ratio. The study also compared thyroid tissue and blood T-cell repertoires from five or six Graves' hyperthyroidism patients. Once sampling was done, hyperthyroidism patients were given methimazole at a starting dose of 30 mg daily, whereas ophthalmopathy patients were given high-dose intravenous methylprednisolone. The paper reports TCR Vbeta CDR3 sequencing of about 140 peripheral blood samples: 43 ophthalmopathy, about 75 hyperthyroidism and approximately 17 progressor patients.

Points the paper makes about the study in general: Most expanded thyroid clonotypes (frequency above 0.001) were also detected in blood, a finding suggesting that blood repertoires may reflect thyroid immune responses. In validation, progression to ophthalmopathy was predicted by the model with nearly 71% sensitivity and 72% to 85% specificity, a median of about 6 months before onset. No statistical method was used to fix the sample size in advance, and group allocation was not hidden from the investigators. A model built on a 13 V-J signature distinguished ophthalmopathy from stable hyperthyroidism, reaching about 89% sensitivity and about 81% specificity in cross-validation and 80%/75% in testing.

The TCR beta CDR3 regions were amplified from RNA transcripts. The first round of RT-PCR for the TCR CDR3 was performed with the HTBI primer set and the Qiagen OneStep RT-PCR kit. Libraries were constructed in a second round of multiplex PCR, after which size selection and purification were carried out. The libraries were sequenced on an Illumina HiSeq2000 using paired-end 100 bp reads. The published analysis was carried out like this. SOAPnuke was used to process the raw data, removing reads that contained adapters or uncalled bases, had a mean Phred below 15, or lacked an exact match to the constant primer or identifier. High-quality paired reads were merged using COPE v1.2.5, and each unique nucleotide sequence was defined as a clonotype. MiTCR v1.1 was used to align clonotypes to the IMGT TRBV, TRBD and TRBJ reference segments. Only V-J combinations with frequency above 0.0001, covering 99.2% of repertoires, were analysed. A TCS score was defined as the ratio between F50 (clonal expansion) and ExV (chaos), using BLOSUM62-based TCRdist between CDR3 peptides within each V-J. Welch's t-statistics and random forest reduced roughly 540 V-J features to 13, which were used in a naive Bayes classifier (R e1071). The raw public reads went through TCRdb reprocessing: fastp at Q25, MiXCR clone calling, in-frame beta chains kept. Each entry is one CDR3 protein sequence, shown with its most common DNA and genes. The V and J calls and clone size are TCRdb's, not the authors'. This sample comprises approximately 400,000 distinct CDR3 sequences, approximately 13% of them detected only once. The ten largest clones add up to about 20% of the sample.

Many counts were recorded for this clonotype. Which antigen it targets is not known. No clone much larger than this one lies a single base away; base qualities are absent. Hyperthyroidism patients were newly diagnosed, with disease duration under 2 months, and aged 18 to 65 years. Any patient with an uncontrolled infection, another autoimmune disease, pregnancy or lactation was excluded. Diagnoses were established on the basis of clinical symptoms, serum thyroxine and TRAb, thyroid ultrasound, and orbital computed tomography. Blood from progressor patients was collected at the time of first diagnosis with hyperthyroidism, before any ophthalmopathy symptoms had appeared. PBMCs were separated from roughly 10 ml of fresh peripheral blood using Ficoll-Paque density gradient centrifugation. Progressor patients were first diagnosed with Graves' hyperthyroidism and then developed ophthalmopathy during follow-up. Trizol reagent was used to extract total RNA, and RNA quality was then checked on an Agilent 2100 Bioanalyzer.

For CDR1 and CDR2, the germline V gene lists MDHEN and SYDVKM. V gives up 6 bases and J gives up 1 base, and the segment between their germline ends measures 3 bases. The CDR3 starts with the cysteine, ends with the phenylalanine, and has 12 residues. The only DNA kept is the CDR3, 36 bases in frame from the first base. Sequenced material: blood. The chain links TRBV28 with TRBJ2-2, with an unclear D gene assignment. The receptor was derived from a man in his thirties or forties with Graves' hyperthyroidism that later progressed to Graves' ophthalmopathy. The CDR3 in this case is CASSQNTGELFF. The bases read TGTGCCAGCAGCCAGAACACCGGGGAGCTGTTTTTT.